Below are 8 T cell receptor beta chains sequenced from a single sample in a study of CD8+ T cells in alopecia areata. Sequencing relied on a cDNA template that was reverse transcribed from extracted RNA. The repertoire was sequenced with immunoSEQ multiplex PCR; TCRdb's copy has only in-frame clones and lacks some. The sample holds about 110,000 clones, roughly 59% seen once. Sequenced: CD8+ T cells sorted from blood. The receptors stem from a human donor in good health.

The genes are TRBV7-9 and TRBJ2-5; 10 bases are shared with TRBD2. Germline V lookup: CDR1 SEHNR, CDR2 FQNEAQ (reference sequence). The CDR3 contains 18 residues. After removal of 3 bases from V and 4 bases from J, the junction contained 14 bases not matched to a gene. The CDR3 reads CASSFSSSGLANGETQYF. DNA for the CDR3: TGTGCCAGCAGCTTCTCTTCCTCGGGACTAGCGAACGGAGAGACCCAGTACTTC.

V gene TRBV19 combines with J gene TRBJ1-1; the D gene is possibly TRBD1 (5 bases). Germline assignment: CDR1 LNHDA and CDR2 SQIVND (reference sequence). This CDR3 is built from 12 residues. Trimming took 5 bases from V and 4 from J, leaving 8 bases between them. CDR3 in DNA: TGTGCCAGTAGTTATGGGACCACTGAAGCTTTCTTT. Protein: CASSYGTTEAFF.

The chain has TRBV29-1 and TRBJ1-2, with a possible D match to TRBD1 (5 bases). The CDR3 loop spans 13 amino acids. Germline V lookup: CDR1 SQVTM, CDR2 ANQGSEA. Trimming pared 5 bases from V and 1 base from J, leaving 11 bases between. This CDR3 reads CSVWGRDNYGYTF. The CDR3 DNA is TGCAGCGTTTGGGGCAGGGATAACTATGGCTACACCTTC.

In its sample, this clone was seen a few times. The chain is built from TRBV29-1 and TRBJ2-3; 11 bases align to TRBD2. The CDR3 sequence is 14 residues long. Germline V gives CDR1 SQVTM, CDR2 ANQGSEA. Trimming took 3 bases from V and 4 from J; bases not matched to a gene: 3. The CDR3 DNA is TGCAGCGTTGACTTTAGCGGGGGGGCAGATACGCAGTATTTT. Translating it yields CSVDFSGGADTQYF.

This clone was counted between two and nine times. The genes are TRBV13 and TRBJ2-6; no clear D. Germline CDR1 reads PRHDT; CDR2 reads FYEKMQ (reference sequence). V was pared by 5 bases and J by 0 bases, with 2 bases between. The CDR3 extends over 13 amino acids. The CDR3 region has the DNA TGTGCCAGCAGCCGCTCTGGGGCCAACGTCCTGACTTTC. This encodes CASSRSGANVLTF.

The sample holds a few counts of this clone. The V call is TRBV15, the J call TRBJ2-3, with 9 bases identical to TRBD2. The CDR3 runs 17 residues. Unmatched junction bases numbered 11, after V lost 5 bases and J lost 2 bases. The germline CDR1 and CDR2 sequences are LNHNV and YYDKDF (reference sequence). CDR3 DNA sequence: TGTGCCACCAGCCCGTGGGACAGCGGGGGGCCCACAGATACGCAGTATTTT. Protein: CATSPWDSGGPTDTQYF.

Only a few counts were recorded for this clone. This chain's CDR3 is CASSFEATGQETQYF. CDR3 DNA sequence: TGCGCCAGCAGCTTTGAAGCGACAGGGCAAGAGACCCAGTACTTC. The chain is built from TRBV5-1 and TRBJ2-5, with 7 bases fitting TRBD1. Germline values: CDR1 SGHRS, CDR2 YFSETQ. The CDR3 loop spans 15 amino acids. The V gene end was trimmed by 2 bases and the J gene end by 2 bases; junction bases not matched to a gene: 6.

The chain combines TRBV28 with TRBJ1-2, with D unclear. This CDR3 comprises 15 residues. The V end was cut by 6 bases, the J end by 0 bases, with 14 bases between. Germline loops: CDR1 MDHEN, CDR2 SYDVKM. The CDR3: CASSGQLASNYGYTF. In DNA form, the CDR3 reads TGTGCCAGCAGCGGGCAGCTAGCTTCTAACTATGGCTACACCTTC.